This TCR beta chain came from a study of OX40 agonist ivuxolimab in advanced cancers. On the study more broadly: Earlier treatment with anti-PD-1, anti-PD-L1 or anti-CTLA-4 was permitted, and around 43% had received some.

A note on this clone: What it binds is unknown.

The CDR3 extends over 14 amino acids. Trimming shortened V by 5 bases and J by 2 bases, and 12 bases separated the two germline ends. Germline CDR1 is SGHNT and CDR2 is YENEEA. Sequenced by immunoSEQ multiplex PCR; TCRdb stores in-frame clones only, minus some. The table lists some 39,000 clones, about 87% of them singletons. Systemic immunosuppression or autoimmune disease history was grounds to exclude patients. Study-wide results and limits: CD4+ and CD8+ T cells in blood underwent clonal expansion by week 6 at 0.1 to 3.0 mg/kg.

V usage is TRBV11-3 and J usage is TRBJ2-5; the D gene could be TRBD1 or TRBD2 (5 bases each). The sequencing used CD4+ or CD8+ T cells sorted from blood, collected in a trial of the OX40 agonist ivuxolimab. The receptor was derived from an adult with an advanced solid tumor such as melanoma, head and neck, liver or kidney cancer. The CDR3 sequence: CASSRRDEQETQYF. The CDR3 DNA reads as TGTGCCAGCAGCCGCCGGGACGAACAAGAGACCCAGTACTTC.